This TCR beta chain was sequenced during a study of T-cell reconstitution after alpha-beta-depleted transplantation in children. Researchers prepared the TCRbeta library using unique molecular identifiers, the study reports. MiXCR was run by TCRdb on the PCR reads, yielding one entry per CDR3 protein. The data show 610,000 or so distinct CDR3 sequences, 27% seen once. Points from the study as a whole: Several hundred graft clones that had expanded were reportedly the source of alpha-beta T cells about two months after transplant. There were some patients whose high TCRbeta diversity at day 60 came from surviving recipient T cells and thymic progenitors. Newly generated T cells supplied most T-cell counts and diversity one year post-transplant.

This CDR3 spans 15 amino acids. Germline V gives CDR1 SGHDT, CDR2 YYEEEE. Trimming removed 3 bases at V and 0 bases at J, with 13 bases between. This clonotype was picked up a small number of times. What it binds is not known. The sequences come from PBMCs, collected before TCRalphabeta/CD19-depleted stem cell transplant. The chain has TRBV5-6 and TRBJ2-7; D might be TRBD2 (6 bases). This clonotype originated in a boy younger than two with Wiskott-Aldrich syndrome, due to receive a stem cell transplant. The DNA for the CDR3 is TGTGCCAGCAGCTCCTCTCGGGGGAGCTCCTACGAGCAGTACTTC. It encodes CASSSSRGSSYEQYF.